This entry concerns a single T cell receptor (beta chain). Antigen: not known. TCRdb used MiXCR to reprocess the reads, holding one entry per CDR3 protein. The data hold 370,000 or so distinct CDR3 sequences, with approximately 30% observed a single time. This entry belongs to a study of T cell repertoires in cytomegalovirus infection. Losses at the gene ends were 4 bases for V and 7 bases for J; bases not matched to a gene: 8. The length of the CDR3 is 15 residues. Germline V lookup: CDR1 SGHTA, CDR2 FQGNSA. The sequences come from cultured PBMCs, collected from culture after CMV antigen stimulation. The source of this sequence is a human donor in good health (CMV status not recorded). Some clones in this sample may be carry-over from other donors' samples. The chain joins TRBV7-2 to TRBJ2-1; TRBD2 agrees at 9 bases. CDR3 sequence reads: CASSSGTSRVNEQFF. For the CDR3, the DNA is TGTGCCAGCAGCTCCGGGACTAGCAGGGTGAATGAGCAGTTCTTC. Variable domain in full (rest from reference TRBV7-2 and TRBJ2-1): GAGVSQSPSNKVTEKGKDVELRCDPISGHTALYWYRQSLGQGLEFLIYFQGNSAPDKSGLPSDRFSAERTGGSVSTLTIQRTQQEDSAVYLCASSSGTSRVNEQFFGPGTRLTVL.